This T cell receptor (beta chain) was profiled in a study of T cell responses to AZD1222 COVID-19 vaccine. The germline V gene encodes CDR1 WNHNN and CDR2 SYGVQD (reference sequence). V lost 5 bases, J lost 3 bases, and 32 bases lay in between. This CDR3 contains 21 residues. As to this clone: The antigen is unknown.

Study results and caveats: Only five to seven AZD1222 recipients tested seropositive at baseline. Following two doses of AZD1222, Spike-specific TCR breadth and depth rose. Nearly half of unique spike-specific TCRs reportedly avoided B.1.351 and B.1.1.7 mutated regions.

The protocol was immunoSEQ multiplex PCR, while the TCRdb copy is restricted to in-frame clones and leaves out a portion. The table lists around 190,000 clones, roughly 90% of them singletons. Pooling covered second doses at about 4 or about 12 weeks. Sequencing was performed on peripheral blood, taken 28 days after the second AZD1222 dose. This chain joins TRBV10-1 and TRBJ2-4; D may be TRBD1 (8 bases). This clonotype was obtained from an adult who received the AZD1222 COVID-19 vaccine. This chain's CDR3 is CASSNRTGLTSGTTLKNIQYF. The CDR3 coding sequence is TGCGCCAGCAGTAATCGGACAGGGCTTACCTCCGGGACTACCCTCAAAAACATTCAGTACTTC.